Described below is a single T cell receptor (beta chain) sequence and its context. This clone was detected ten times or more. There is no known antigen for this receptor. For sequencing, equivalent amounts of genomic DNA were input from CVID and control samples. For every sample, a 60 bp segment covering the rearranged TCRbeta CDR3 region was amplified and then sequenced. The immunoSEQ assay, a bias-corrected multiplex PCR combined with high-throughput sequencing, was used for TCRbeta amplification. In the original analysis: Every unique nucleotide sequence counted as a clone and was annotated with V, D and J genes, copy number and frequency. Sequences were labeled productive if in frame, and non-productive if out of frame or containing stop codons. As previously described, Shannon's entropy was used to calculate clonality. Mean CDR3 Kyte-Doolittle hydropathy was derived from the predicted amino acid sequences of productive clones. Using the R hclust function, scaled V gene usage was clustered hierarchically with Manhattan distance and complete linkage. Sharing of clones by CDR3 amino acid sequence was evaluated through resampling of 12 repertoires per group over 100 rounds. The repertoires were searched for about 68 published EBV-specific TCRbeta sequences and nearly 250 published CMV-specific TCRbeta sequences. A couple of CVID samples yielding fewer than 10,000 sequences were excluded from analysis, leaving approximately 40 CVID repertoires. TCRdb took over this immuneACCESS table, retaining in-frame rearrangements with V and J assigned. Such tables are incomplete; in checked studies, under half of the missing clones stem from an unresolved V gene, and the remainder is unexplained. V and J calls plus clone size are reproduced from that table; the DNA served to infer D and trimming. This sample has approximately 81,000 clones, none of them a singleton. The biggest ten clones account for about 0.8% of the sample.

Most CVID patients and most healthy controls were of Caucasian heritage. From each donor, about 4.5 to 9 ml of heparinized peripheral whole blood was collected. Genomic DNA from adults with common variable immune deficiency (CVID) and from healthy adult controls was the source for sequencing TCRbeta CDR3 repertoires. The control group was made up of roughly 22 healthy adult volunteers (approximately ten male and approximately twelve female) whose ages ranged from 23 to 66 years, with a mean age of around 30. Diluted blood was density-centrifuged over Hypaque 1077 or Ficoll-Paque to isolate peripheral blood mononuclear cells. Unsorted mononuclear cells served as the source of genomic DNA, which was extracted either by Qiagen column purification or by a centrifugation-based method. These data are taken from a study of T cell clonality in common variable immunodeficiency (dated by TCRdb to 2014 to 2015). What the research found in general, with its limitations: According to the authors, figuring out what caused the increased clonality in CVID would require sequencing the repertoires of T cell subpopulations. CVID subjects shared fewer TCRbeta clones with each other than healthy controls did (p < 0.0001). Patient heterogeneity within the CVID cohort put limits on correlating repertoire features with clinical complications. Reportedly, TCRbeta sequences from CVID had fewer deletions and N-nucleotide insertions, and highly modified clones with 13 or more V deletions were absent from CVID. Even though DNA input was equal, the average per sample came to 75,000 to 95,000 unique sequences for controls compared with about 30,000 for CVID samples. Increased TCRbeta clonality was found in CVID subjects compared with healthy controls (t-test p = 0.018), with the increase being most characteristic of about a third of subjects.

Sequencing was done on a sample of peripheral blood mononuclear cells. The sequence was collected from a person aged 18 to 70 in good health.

The CDR3 reads CASSIDPPLGQGAGSEQFF. The CDR3 DNA, read in part, is TGTGCCAGTAGTATTGATCCCCCCTTGGGGCAGGGGGCGGGGAGTGAG. In this chain, TRBV19 is recombined with TRBJ2-1, and TRBD1 matches 8 of the central bases. The read falls 3 residues short of the CDR3 end, and the missing part is taken from the germline J gene. Including the terminal cysteine and phenylalanine, the CDR3 comprises 19 residues. The DNA shown is the part of the CDR3 that was read: 48 bases, in frame from base 1. Trimmed from V: 3 bases; trimmed from J: 9 bases; junction bases lacking a gene match: 22. Based on the germline V gene (reference sequence), the CDR1 and CDR2 sequences are LNHDA and SQIVND.